The 11 T cell receptor beta chains reported below all come from one sample, sequenced in a study of cytomegalovirus exposure and HLA in healthy donors. The study ran its PCR with 60 Vbeta and 13 Jbeta primers. Measured with immunoSEQ multiplex PCR; TCRdb has only the in-frame clones, and not every one. This table has about 200,000 clones, more than 65% appearing once. The sequenced sample was PBMCs. The receptors were sampled from a woman under 40 in good health and CMV-seronegative.

This clone was observed a handful of times. The chain employs TRBV6-6 and TRBJ2-7, with D perhaps matching TRBD2 (6 bases). V was cut by 4 bases and J by 6 bases, with 22 bases left in between. The CDR3 length is 16 residues. Germline loops: CDR1 MNHNY, CDR2 SVGAGI (reference sequence). As DNA, the CDR3 is TGTGCCAGCAGTTCTACTGCCGGGACTCCTTTCGGCGAGCAGTACTTC. Amino acids: CASSSTAGTPFGEQYF.

CDR3 in amino acids: CASSYSRGPGELFF. DNA for the CDR3: TGTGCCAGCAGTTACTCCAGGGGCCCCGGGGAGCTGTTTTTT. The chain links TRBV6-5 to TRBJ2-2, with D maybe TRBD1 (6 bases). Per the germline V gene, CDR1 is MNHEY and CDR2 is SVGAGI. The CDR3 spans 14 residues. V was cut by 0 bases and J by 6 bases, with 8 bases left in between.

Only a few counts were recorded for this clone. This chain uses TRBV19 with TRBJ2-6, with TRBD1 matching 8 bases. The length of the CDR3 is 17 residues. Germline V gene data show CDR1 as LNHDA and CDR2 as SQIVND (reference sequence). The J segment lost 0 bases and the V segment lost 1 base, leaving 2 bases of the junction unmatched. CDR3 nucleotides: TGTGCCAGTAGTATAGGGACAGGGAGCTCTGGGGCCAACGTCCTGACTTTC. This gives the protein CASSIGTGSSGANVLTF.

This chain joins TRBV4-1 and TRBJ2-2; TRBD1 aligns across 7 bases. Trimming removed 3 bases from V and 5 bases from J; junction bases left unmatched: 9. This CDR3 is 16 amino acids long. From germline, CDR1 is MGHRA and CDR2 YSYEKL. The CDR3 coding sequence is TGCGCCAGCAGCCAGAGACCGGGACAGTTGACCGGGGAGCTGTTTTTT. It translates to CASSQRPGQLTGELFF.

This clone was counted between two and nine times. This chain links TRBV10-3 with TRBJ2-7, with 10 bases aligning to TRBD1. The germline gives CDR1 ENHRY, CDR2 SYGVKD. This CDR3 is built from 15 residues. Trimming at V came to 7 bases and at J to 3 bases, leaving 9 bases not matched to a gene. Here the CDR3 DNA reads TGTGCCATCAATACCGGGACAGGGGATATCTACGAGCAGTACTTC. It specifies CAINTGTGDIYEQYF.

This clone was seen more than once but under ten times. This chain connects TRBV30 to TRBJ2-1; D is uncertain. CDR1 is GTSNPN and CDR2 is SVGIG in the germline V gene (reference sequence). V was cut by 2 bases and J by 9 bases, with 8 bases left in between. The CDR3 consists of 11 residues. CDR3 nucleotide sequence: TGTGCCTGGAGTCATGGCGGTGAGCAGTTCTTC. Its translation: CAWSHGGEQFF. Combining the CDR3 with reference TRBV30 and TRBJ2-1 gives the whole variable domain SQTIHQWPATLVQPVGSPLSLECTVEGTSNPNLYWYRQAAGRGLQLLFYSVGIGQISSEVPQNLSASRPQDRQFILSSKKLLLSDSGFYLCAWSHGGEQFFGPGTRLTVL.

CDR3 amino acids: CASSEIAGGVINEQFF. In DNA, the CDR3 is TGTGCCAGCAGTGAAATAGCGGGGGGTGTAATCAATGAGCAGTTCTTC. J is TRBJ2-1 and V is TRBV6-1; 10 bases line up with TRBD2. The CDR3 is made up of 16 amino acids. Germline CDR1 is MNHNS and CDR2 is SASEGT. The V and J ends lost 2 bases and 6 bases, in that order; junction bases with no gene match: 7.

This chain uses TRBV7-6 with TRBJ2-1, with 10 bases lining up with TRBD2. With V trimmed by 5 bases and J by 15 bases, 13 bases remained unmatched. Germline V CDR1 and CDR2: SGHVS, FNYEAQ. The length of the CDR3 is 14 residues. DNA of the CDR3: TGTGCCAGCAGCCCACTAGCGGGAAGCCCGCGCCGGTTCTTC. Its protein is CASSPLAGSPRRFF.

The V gene is TRBV7-9, the J gene TRBJ2-3; D call uncertain. V was clipped by 5 bases and J by 3 bases, with 6 bases between them. The CDR3 length is 12 residues. Germline CDR1 is SEHNR and CDR2 is FQNEAQ (reference sequence). DNA for the CDR3: TGTGCCAGCAGCGGCCCGACAGATACGCAGTATTTT. It codes for CASSGPTDTQYF.

This clone showed up just a few times. V is TRBV9 and J is TRBJ2-3, with D unclear. Deletions cut 5 bases from V and 0 bases from J, with 7 bases between. The CDR3 is 13 residues long. Germline V gene sequence: CDR1 SGDLS, CDR2 YYNGEE. CDR3 in DNA: TGTGCCAGCAGAGACACGAGCACAGATACGCAGTATTTT. The encoded protein is CASRDTSTDTQYF. Full variable domain (missing parts from reference TRBV9 and TRBJ2-3): DSGVTQTPKHLITATGQRVTLRCSPRSGDLSVYWYQQSLDQGLQFLIQYYNGEERAKGNILERFSAQQFPDLHSELNLSSLELGDSALYFCASRDTSTDTQYFGPGTRLTVL.

The chain joins TRBV29-1 to TRBJ2-3, with unresolved D. Germline loops: CDR1 SQVTM, CDR2 ANQGSEA. The CDR3 runs 15 residues. Between the trimmed V and J ends, which lost 3 bases and 2 bases, there was a span of 15 bases. Here the CDR3 DNA reads TGCAGCGTTGACCCTGCCAGGTTAAACACAGATACGCAGTATTTT. Protein sequence: CSVDPARLNTDTQYF.